Below, one T cell receptor beta chain is given with its context. The CDR3 consists of 15 residues. Unmatched junction bases numbered 9, after V lost 5 bases and J lost 5 bases. Germline V CDR1 and CDR2: SNHLY, FYNNEI. The data were taken from a study of blood T cell repertoires in COVID-19. Study-wide background: Material from acute and convalescent COVID-19 was sourced from the United States, Italy and Spain. In each case, the material was cDNA or gDNA derived from T cells, B-cell-depleted T cells, or PBMCs.

Authors' processing steps: By means of reference gene primer amplification, nucleated cell counts were estimated. Assay used: immunoSEQ multiplex PCR; TCRdb lists only in-frame clones, some missing. V, J and clone size are taken as reported in that table, and D and trimming were inferred from the DNA itself. The sample includes tens of thousands of clones, around 90% of them seen just once. The sequencing sample was made of peripheral blood. The receptor's source is a man older than 75 with acute or convalescent COVID-19. The chain carries TRBV2 and TRBJ2-5; TRBD2 aligns across 9 bases. CDR3: CASSKTSGRPETQYF. DNA of the CDR3: TGTGCCAGCAGTAAGACTAGCGGACGTCCGGAGACCCAGTACTTC.